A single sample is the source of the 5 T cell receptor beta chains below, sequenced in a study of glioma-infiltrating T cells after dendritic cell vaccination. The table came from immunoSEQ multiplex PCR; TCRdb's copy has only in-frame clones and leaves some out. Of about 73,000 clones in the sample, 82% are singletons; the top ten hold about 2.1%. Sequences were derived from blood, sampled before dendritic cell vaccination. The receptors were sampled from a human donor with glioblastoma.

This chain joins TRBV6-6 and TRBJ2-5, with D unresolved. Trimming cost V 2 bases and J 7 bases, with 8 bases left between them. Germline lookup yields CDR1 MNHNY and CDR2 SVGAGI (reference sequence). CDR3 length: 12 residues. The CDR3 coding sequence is TGTGCCAGCAGTTACGATCCGGGGACCCAGTACTTC. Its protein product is CASSYDPGTQYF.

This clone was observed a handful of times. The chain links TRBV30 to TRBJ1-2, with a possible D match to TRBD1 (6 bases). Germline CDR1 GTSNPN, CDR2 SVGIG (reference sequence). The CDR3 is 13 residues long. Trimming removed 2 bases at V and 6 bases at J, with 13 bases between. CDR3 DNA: TGTGCCTGGAGTCGATCAGGGGTTGATGGCTACACCTTC. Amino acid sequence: CAWSRSGVDGYTF.

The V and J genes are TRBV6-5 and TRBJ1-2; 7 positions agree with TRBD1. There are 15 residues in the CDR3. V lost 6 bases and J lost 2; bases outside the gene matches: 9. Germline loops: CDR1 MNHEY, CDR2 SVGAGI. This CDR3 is CASSSRGGWNYGYTF. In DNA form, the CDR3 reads TGTGCCAGCAGCTCTCGAGGGGGCTGGAACTATGGCTACACCTTC.

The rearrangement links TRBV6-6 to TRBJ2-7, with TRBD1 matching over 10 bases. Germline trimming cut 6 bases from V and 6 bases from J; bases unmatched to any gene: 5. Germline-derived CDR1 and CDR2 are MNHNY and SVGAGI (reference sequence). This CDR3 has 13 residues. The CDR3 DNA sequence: TGTGCCAGCAGCCGACAGGGGGCGCGCGAGCAGTACGTC. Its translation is CASSRQGAREQYV.

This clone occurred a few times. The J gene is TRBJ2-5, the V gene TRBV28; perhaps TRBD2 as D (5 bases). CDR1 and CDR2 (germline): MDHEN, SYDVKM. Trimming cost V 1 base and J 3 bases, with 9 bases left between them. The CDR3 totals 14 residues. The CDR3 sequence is CASSLYLGEETQYF. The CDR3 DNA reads TGTGCCAGCAGTTTATACCTCGGGGAAGAGACCCAGTACTTC.